This T cell receptor (beta chain) was documented in a study of blood T cells in healthy people across ages. The sample providers were healthy Caucasian people from Russia, aged roughly 6 to 90. A second about 6 to 11 cycle PCR used barcoded and J-beta primers. TCRdb re-called the 5' RACE reads through MiXCR, storing one row per CDR3 protein. This table has some 1,000,000 distinct CDR3 sequences, roughly a quarter appearing once. This clonotype was counted only a few times. Its antigen is not known. Study-level points and caveats: Researchers deemed the diversity estimates from one million T cells underestimates.

Trimming at V came to 4 bases and at J to 4 bases, leaving 3 bases not matched to a gene. This CDR3 spans 14 amino acids. These data also featured in a second study, about T cells of mothers and their children.

This TCR came from a girl aged 2 to 9 in good health. The chain has TRBV12-3 or TRBV12-4 and TRBJ2-1; TRBD2 agrees at 8 bases. The sequencing sample was made of blood. The CDR3 is CASSSKRGYNEQFF. The DNA of the CDR3 is TGTGCCAGCAGTTCAAAGCGGGGGTACAATGAGCAGTTCTTC.